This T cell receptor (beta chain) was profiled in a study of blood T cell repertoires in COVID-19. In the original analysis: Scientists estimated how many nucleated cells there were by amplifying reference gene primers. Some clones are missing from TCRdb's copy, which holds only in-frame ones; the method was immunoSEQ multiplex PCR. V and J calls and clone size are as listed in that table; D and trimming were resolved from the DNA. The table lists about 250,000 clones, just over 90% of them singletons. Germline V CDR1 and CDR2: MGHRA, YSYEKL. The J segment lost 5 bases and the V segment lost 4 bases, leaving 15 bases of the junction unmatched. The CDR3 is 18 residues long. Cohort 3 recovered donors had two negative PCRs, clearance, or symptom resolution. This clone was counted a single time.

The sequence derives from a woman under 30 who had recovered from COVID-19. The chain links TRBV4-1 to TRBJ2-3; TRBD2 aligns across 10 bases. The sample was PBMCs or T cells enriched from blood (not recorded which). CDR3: CASSLFHPAGGPVDTQYF. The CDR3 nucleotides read TGCGCCAGCAGCCTTTTTCACCCAGCGGGAGGGCCGGTAGATACGCAGTATTTT.